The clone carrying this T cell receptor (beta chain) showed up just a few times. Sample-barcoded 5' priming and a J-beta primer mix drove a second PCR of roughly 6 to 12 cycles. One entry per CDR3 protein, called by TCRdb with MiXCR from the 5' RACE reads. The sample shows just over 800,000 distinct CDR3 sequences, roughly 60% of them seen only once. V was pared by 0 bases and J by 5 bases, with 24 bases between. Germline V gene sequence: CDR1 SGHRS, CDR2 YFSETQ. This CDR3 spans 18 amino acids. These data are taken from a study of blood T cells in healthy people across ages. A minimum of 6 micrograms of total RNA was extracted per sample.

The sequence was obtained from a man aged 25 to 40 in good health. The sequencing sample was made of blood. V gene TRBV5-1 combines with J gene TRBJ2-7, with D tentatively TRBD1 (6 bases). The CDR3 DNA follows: TGCGCCAGCAGCTTGGGGATCGGGAATTCCAGGGGAACCCACGAGCAGTACTTC. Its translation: CASSLGIGNSRGTHEQYF.